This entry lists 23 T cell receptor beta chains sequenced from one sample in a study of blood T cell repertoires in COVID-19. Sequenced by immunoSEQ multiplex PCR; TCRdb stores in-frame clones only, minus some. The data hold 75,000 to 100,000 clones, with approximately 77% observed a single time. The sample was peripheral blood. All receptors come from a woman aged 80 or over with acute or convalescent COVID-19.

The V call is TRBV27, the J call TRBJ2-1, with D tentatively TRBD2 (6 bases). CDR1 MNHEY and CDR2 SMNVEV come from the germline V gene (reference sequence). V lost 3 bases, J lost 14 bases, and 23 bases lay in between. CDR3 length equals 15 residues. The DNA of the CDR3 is TGTGCCAGCAGTTTTCAAGACAAGGAGGCGGGACCTGAGTTCTTC. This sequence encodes CASSFQDKEAGPEFF.

CDR3: CASSQGQQNSPLHF. CDR3 sequence (DNA): TGCGCCAGCAGCCAGGGACAGCAAAATTCACCCCTCCACTTT. The V gene is TRBV5-1, the J gene TRBJ1-6; 7 positions match TRBD1. Germline values: CDR1 SGHRS, CDR2 YFSETQ. V shed 4 bases, J shed 7 bases, and the junction held 5 bases outside the gene matches. The CDR3 is 14 residues long.

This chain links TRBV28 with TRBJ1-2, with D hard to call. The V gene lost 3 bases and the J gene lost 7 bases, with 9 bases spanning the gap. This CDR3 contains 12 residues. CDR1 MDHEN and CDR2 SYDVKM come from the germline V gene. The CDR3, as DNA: TGTGCCAGCAGTTTTCGAGGTAGTGGCTACACCTTC. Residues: CASSFRGSGYTF.

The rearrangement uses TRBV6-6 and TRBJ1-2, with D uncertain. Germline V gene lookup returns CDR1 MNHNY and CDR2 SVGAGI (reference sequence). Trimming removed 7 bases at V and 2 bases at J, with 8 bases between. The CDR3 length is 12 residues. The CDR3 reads CASKRENYGYTF. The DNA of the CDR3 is TGTGCCAGCAAAAGGGAGAACTATGGCTACACCTTC.

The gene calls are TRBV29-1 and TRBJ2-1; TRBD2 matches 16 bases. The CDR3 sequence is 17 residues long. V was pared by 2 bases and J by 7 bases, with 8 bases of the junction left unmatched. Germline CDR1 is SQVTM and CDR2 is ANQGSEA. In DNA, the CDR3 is TGCAGCGTTGAAAGGTTGGGACTAGCGGGGGGGCGGAATGAGCAGTTCTTC. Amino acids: CSVERLGLAGGRNEQFF.

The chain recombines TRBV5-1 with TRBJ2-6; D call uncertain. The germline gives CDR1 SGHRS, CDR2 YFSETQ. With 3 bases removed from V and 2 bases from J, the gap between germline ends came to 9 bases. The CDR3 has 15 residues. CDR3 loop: CASSSNQAGANVLTF. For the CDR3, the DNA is TGCGCCAGCAGCTCGAACCAGGCTGGGGCCAACGTCCTGACTTTC.

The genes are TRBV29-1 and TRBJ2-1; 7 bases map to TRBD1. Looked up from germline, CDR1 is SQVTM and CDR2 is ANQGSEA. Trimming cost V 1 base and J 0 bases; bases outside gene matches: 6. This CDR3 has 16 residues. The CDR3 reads CSVEVLTGSSYNEQFF. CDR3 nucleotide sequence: TGCAGCGTTGAAGTTTTGACAGGGAGCTCCTACAATGAGCAGTTCTTC.

CDR3 nucleotides: TGTGCCAGCAGTTTTGAGACAAGGAATCAGCCCCAGCATTTT. The encoded protein is CASSFETRNQPQHF. The rearrangement uses TRBV28 and TRBJ1-5; the D is unclear. The CDR3 covers 14 residues. Germline assignment: CDR1 MDHEN and CDR2 SYDVKM. Deletions cut 3 bases from V and 4 bases from J, with 10 bases between.

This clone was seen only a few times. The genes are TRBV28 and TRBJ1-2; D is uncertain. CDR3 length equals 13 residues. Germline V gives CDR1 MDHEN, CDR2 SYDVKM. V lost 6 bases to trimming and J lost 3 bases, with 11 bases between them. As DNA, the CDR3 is TGTGCCAGCAGCCATGGCGGGGACTATGGCTACACCTTC. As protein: CASSHGGDYGYTF.

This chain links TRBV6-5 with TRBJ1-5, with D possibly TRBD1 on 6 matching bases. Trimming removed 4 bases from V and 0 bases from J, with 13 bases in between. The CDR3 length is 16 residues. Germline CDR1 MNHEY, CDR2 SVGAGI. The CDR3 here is CASSSKQGYSNQPQHF. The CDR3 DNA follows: TGTGCCAGCAGTTCCAAACAGGGCTATAGCAATCAGCCCCAGCATTTT.

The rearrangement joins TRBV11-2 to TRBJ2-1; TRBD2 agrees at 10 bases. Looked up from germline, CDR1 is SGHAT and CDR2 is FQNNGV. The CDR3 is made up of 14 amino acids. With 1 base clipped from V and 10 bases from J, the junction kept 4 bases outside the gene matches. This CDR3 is CASSLGLAGEEQFF. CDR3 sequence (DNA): TGTGCCAGCAGCTTAGGGCTAGCGGGAGAGGAGCAGTTCTTC.

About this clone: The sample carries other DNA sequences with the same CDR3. The CDR3 DNA reads TGCGCCAGCAGCTTTGGACTAGCGGGGGCTTACCAAGAGACCCAGTACTTC. It codes for CASSFGLAGAYQETQYF. The chain combines TRBV5-1 with TRBJ2-5; 13 bases map to TRBD2. Losses at the gene ends were 2 bases for V and 0 bases for J; bases not matched to a gene: 4. The germline V gene encodes CDR1 SGHRS and CDR2 YFSETQ. The CDR3 spans 17 residues.

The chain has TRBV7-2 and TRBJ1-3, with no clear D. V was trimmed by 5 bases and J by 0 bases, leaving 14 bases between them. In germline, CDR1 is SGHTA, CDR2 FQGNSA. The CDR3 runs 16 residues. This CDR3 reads CASSPREAYSGNTIYF. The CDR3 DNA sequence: TGTGCCAGCAGCCCTCGGGAGGCCTACTCTGGAAACACCATATATTTT.

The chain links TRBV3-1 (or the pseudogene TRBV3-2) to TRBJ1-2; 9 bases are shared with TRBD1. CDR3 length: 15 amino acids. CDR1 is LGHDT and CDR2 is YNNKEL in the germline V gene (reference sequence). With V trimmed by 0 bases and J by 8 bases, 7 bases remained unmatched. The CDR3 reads CASSQDRGTGRGYTF. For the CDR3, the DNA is TGTGCCAGCAGCCAAGATCGGGGGACAGGGCGGGGCTACACCTTC.

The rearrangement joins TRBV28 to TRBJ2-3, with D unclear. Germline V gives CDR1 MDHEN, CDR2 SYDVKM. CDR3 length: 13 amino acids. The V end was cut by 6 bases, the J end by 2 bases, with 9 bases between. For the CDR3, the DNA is TGTGCCAGCAGCTTGACAAACACAGATACGCAGTATTTT. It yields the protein CASSLTNTDTQYF.

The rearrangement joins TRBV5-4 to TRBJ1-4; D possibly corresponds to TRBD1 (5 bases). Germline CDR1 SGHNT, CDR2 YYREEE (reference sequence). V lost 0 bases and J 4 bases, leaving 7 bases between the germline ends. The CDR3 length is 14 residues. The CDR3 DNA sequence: TGTGCCAGCAGCTTGGGGGGGGTTAATGAAAAACTGTTTTTT. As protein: CASSLGGVNEKLFF.

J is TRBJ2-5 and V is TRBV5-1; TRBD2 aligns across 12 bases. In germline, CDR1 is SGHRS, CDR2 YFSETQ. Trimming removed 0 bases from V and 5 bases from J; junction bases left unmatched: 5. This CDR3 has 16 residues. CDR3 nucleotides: TGCGCCAGCAGCTTGGGACTAGCGGGAGTCTGGGAGACCCAGTACTTC. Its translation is CASSLGLAGVWETQYF.

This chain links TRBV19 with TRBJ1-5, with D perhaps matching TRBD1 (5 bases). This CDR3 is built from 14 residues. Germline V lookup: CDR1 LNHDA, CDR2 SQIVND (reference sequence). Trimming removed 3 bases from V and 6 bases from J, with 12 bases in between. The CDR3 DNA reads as TGTGCCAGTAGTATGGGGGGAGGGTGTCAGCCCCAGCATTTT. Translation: CASSMGGGCQPQHF. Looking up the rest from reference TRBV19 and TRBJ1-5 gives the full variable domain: DGGITQSPKYLFRKEGQNVTLSCEQNLNHDAMYWYRQDPGQGLRLIYYSQIVNDFQKGDIAEGYSVSREKKESFPLTVTSAQKNPTAFYLCASSMGGGCQPQHFGDGTRLSIL.

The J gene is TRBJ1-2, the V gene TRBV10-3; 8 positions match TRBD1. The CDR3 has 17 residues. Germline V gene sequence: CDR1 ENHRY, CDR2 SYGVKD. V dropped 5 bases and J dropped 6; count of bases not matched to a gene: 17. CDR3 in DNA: TGTGCCATCAGTTCCCGGACAGGGTTAGTGGGAACGGATGGCTACACCTTC. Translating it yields CAISSRTGLVGTDGYTF.

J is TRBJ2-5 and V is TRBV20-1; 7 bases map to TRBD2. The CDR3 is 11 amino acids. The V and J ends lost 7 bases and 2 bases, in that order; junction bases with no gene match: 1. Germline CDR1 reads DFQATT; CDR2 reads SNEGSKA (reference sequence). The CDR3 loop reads CSGGLQETQYF. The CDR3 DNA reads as TGCAGTGGGGGACTACAAGAGACCCAGTACTTC.

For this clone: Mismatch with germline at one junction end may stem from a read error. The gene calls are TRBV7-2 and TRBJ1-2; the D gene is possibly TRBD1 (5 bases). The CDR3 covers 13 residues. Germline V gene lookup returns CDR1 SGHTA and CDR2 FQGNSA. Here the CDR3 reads CASSFTGEGLIYF. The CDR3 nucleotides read TGTGCCAGCAGCTTCACTGGGGAGGGGCTTATTTACTTC.

CDR3 DNA: TGTGCCAGCAGTTTAGCCGGGAATGGCTACACCTTC. Protein: CASSLAGNGYTF. The rearrangement links TRBV12-3 or TRBV12-4 to TRBJ1-2; no clear D gene. This CDR3 region has 12 residues. The V gene lost 0 bases and the J gene lost 6 bases, with 5 bases spanning the gap.

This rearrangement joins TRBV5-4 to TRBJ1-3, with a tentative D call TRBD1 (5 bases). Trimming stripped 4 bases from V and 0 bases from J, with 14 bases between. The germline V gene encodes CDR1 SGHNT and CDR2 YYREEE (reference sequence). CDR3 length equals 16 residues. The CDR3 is CASSPGNPSSGNTIYF. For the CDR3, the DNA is TGTGCCAGCAGCCCAGGGAATCCCTCCTCTGGAAACACCATATATTTT. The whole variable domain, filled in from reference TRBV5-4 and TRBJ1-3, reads ETGVTQSPTHLIKTRGQQVTLRCSSQSGHNTVSWYQQALGQGPQFIFQYYREEENGRGNFPPRFSGLQFPNYSSELNVNALELDDSALYLCASSPGNPSSGNTIYFGEGSWLTVV.